The clone carrying this T cell receptor (beta chain) was found a few times. Trimming left V 3 bases short and J 6 bases short, with 18 bases between. There are 15 residues in the CDR3. CDR1 is SEHNR, CDR2 FQNEAQ, per germline (reference sequence). This table comes from immunoSEQ multiplex PCR, and its TCRdb copy is limited to in-frame clones, with some not included. The sample records about 200,000 clones, roughly 88% being singletons. The sample comes from a study of blood T cell repertoires in COVID-19. The rearrangement links TRBV7-9 to TRBJ2-7; possibly TRBD2 for D (5 bases). Material for sequencing was peripheral blood. This clonotype was obtained from a human donor in a cohort sampled during active COVID-19. The chain's CDR3 is CASSFGGGLGLEQYF. The CDR3 DNA reads TGTGCCAGCAGCTTTGGTGGCGGGCTGGGCCTCGAGCAGTACTTC. Combining the CDR3 with reference TRBV7-9 and TRBJ2-7 gives the whole variable domain DTGVSQNPRHKITKRGQNVTFRCDPISEHNRLYWYRQTLGQGPEFLTYFQNEAQLEKSRLLSDRFSAERPKGSFSTLEIQRTEQGDSAMYLCASSFGGGLGLEQYFGPGTRLTVT.